The 24 T cell receptor beta chains listed next were all sequenced from one sample in a study of T cell responses to AZD1222 COVID-19 vaccine. Sequencing was performed with immunoSEQ multiplex PCR; in TCRdb, only in-frame clones are kept and a portion is missing. Among some 190,000 clones listed, roughly 94% were seen once. Sequences were derived from peripheral blood, sampled 28 days after the second dose of the MenACWY control vaccine. These receptors came from an adult who received the MenACWY meningococcal vaccine as a control.

About this clone itself: The junction shows a germline mismatch at one end, possibly a read error. The CDR3 loop reads CASSEGQGVTYGYTF. Written as DNA, the CDR3 is TGTGCCAGCAGTGAAGGACAGGGGGTAACCTATGGCTACACCTTT. The chain has TRBV6-1 and TRBJ1-2, with TRBD1 matching over 9 bases. The CDR3 has 15 residues. Looked up from germline, CDR1 is MNHNS and CDR2 is SASEGT.

The chain recombines TRBV6-5 with TRBJ2-6, with unresolved D. The CDR3 consists of 13 residues. V was cut by 8 bases and J by 7 bases, with 12 bases left in between. Germline V gene sequence: CDR1 MNHEY, CDR2 SVGAGI. The CDR3 DNA is TGTGCCAGCTCCTCTCAGGTAGCCAACGTCCTGACTTTC. Amino acids: CASSSQVANVLTF.

The V and J genes are TRBV5-1 and TRBJ1-4; 9 nucleotides line up with TRBD1. Losses at the gene ends were 4 bases for V and 7 bases for J; bases not matched to a gene: 8. The germline CDR1 and CDR2 sequences are SGHRS and YFSETQ. CDR3 length: 15 residues. The CDR3 DNA reads TGCGCCAGCAGCGTGACCGGGACAGGGTCTGAAAAACTGTTTTTT. Amino acid sequence: CASSVTGTGSEKLFF.

The chain combines TRBV6-2 or TRBV6-3 with TRBJ1-2; no reliable D call. The CDR3 contains 13 residues. Looked up from germline, CDR1 is MNHEY and CDR2 is SVGEGT. The ends were cut back, 4 bases at V and 0 bases at J, with 6 bases in the middle. For the CDR3, the DNA is TGTGCCAGCAGTTCCGCAACTAACTATGGCTACACCTTC. It codes for CASSSATNYGYTF.

This chain uses TRBV2 with TRBJ2-3, with D perhaps matching TRBD2 (6 bases). V lost 5 bases, J lost 6 bases, and 18 bases lay in between. Germline assignment: CDR1 SNHLY and CDR2 FYNNEI. This CDR3 is 15 amino acids long. In nucleotides, the CDR3 is TGTGCCAGCAGTTCTCTCGGGACTCCCAGCGATACGCAGTATTTT. The encoded protein is CASSSLGTPSDTQYF.

The rearrangement joins TRBV19 to TRBJ2-7; no firm D call. The CDR3 is 13 residues long. Germline-derived CDR1 and CDR2 are LNHDA and SQIVND (reference sequence). V was trimmed by 8 bases and J by 4 bases, leaving 15 bases between them. The CDR3 is CASGKGEVYEQYF. In DNA, the CDR3 is TGTGCCAGTGGAAAGGGTGAGGTTTACGAGCAGTACTTC.

The chain couples TRBV7-6 to TRBJ1-3, with 10 bases aligning to TRBD1. Germline CDR1 and CDR2: SGHVS and FNYEAQ. V lost 3 bases and J lost 4; bases outside the gene matches: 3. This CDR3 is 15 amino acids long. The chain's CDR3 is CASSFGTGAGNTIYF. The CDR3 coding sequence is TGTGCCAGCAGCTTTGGGACAGGGGCGGGAAACACCATATATTTT.

V usage is TRBV9 and J usage is TRBJ2-7; TRBD2 matches at 9 bases. Germline CDR1 and CDR2: SGDLS and YYNGEE. CDR3 length: 16 residues. J was trimmed by 6 bases and V by 0 bases; bases with no gene match: 10. The CDR3 loop is CASSVAGGLATSEQYF. As DNA, the CDR3 is TGTGCCAGCAGCGTAGCGGGAGGACTAGCGACCAGCGAGCAGTACTTC. The entire variable domain, with the rest obtained from reference TRBV9 and TRBJ2-7, is as follows: DSGVTQTPKHLITATGQRVTLRCSPRSGDLSVYWYQQSLDQGLQFLIQYYNGEERAKGNILERFSAQQFPDLHSELNLSSLELGDSALYFCASSVAGGLATSEQYFGPGTRLTVT.

This rearrangement joins TRBV3-1 (or the pseudogene TRBV3-2) to TRBJ2-1; no reliable D call. V shed 0 bases and J shed 6 bases, with 6 bases lying between them. The CDR3 length is 13 residues. CDR1 and CDR2 from the germline V gene are LGHDT and YNNKEL (reference sequence). CDR3 nucleotide sequence: TGTGCCAGCAGCCAAGATCGGTCCAATGAGCAGTTCTTC. Protein product: CASSQDRSNEQFF.

V is TRBV5-4 and J is TRBJ2-5, with D possibly being TRBD2 (5 bases). The CDR3 consists of 13 residues. The V gene lost 4 bases and the J gene lost 2 bases, with 9 bases spanning the gap. CDR1 and CDR2 from the germline V gene are SGHNT and YYREEE (reference sequence). CDR3 sequence reads: CASSRGLQETQYF. CDR3 nucleotides: TGTGCCAGCAGCCGGGGTCTTCAAGAGACCCAGTACTTC.

The chain couples TRBV28 to TRBJ1-5; TRBD1 is a possible D gene (5 bases). Per germline, CDR1 MDHEN and CDR2 SYDVKM. V dropped 6 bases and J dropped 5 bases, with 17 bases sitting between them. The CDR3 runs 15 residues. The CDR3 DNA follows: TGTGCCAGCAGCACAACAGGTTTGGGTGATCAGCCCCAGCATTTT. Amino acids: CASSTTGLGDQPQHF.

This rearrangement joins TRBV27 to TRBJ2-1, with 10 positions matching TRBD2. Germline CDR1 reads MNHEY; CDR2 reads SMNVEV (reference sequence). V shed 5 bases and J 9 bases; nucleotides not matched to a gene: 10. The CDR3 covers 15 residues. CDR3 loop: CASSPLAGGLGEQFF. The CDR3 coding sequence is TGTGCCAGCAGTCCCTTAGCGGGGGGATTGGGTGAGCAGTTCTTC.

The sample holds one count of this clone. The chain links TRBV16 to TRBJ1-1; D might be TRBD1 (5 bases). CDR1 KGHSY and CDR2 FQNENV come from the germline V gene. The CDR3 is made up of 15 amino acids. Trimming cost V 0 bases and J 4 bases, with 12 bases left between them. The CDR3 spells CASSQSRGRGTEAFF. Here the CDR3 DNA reads TGTGCCAGCAGCCAATCGCGGGGGAGAGGCACTGAAGCTTTCTTT.

The rearrangement joins TRBV5-4 to TRBJ2-7; no reliable D call. Trimming took off 4 bases at V and 7 bases at J, with 15 bases between the two ends. The germline V gene encodes CDR1 SGHNT and CDR2 YYREEE (reference sequence). The CDR3 has 13 residues. Here the CDR3 DNA reads TGTGCCAGCAGCACTGGACCCGTGATGGAGCAGTACTTC. It encodes CASSTGPVMEQYF.

The gene calls are TRBV4-3 and TRBJ2-3; the D is unclear. V shed 1 base and J shed 0 bases, with 11 bases lying between them. Per germline, CDR1 LGHNA and CDR2 YSLEER. The CDR3 consists of 16 residues. The CDR3 loop is CASSQGSSFSTDTQYF. The DNA for the CDR3 is TGCGCCAGCAGCCAAGGGTCTTCCTTCAGCACAGATACGCAGTATTTT.

V is TRBV5-6 and J is TRBJ1-2; D is unclear. There are 15 residues in the CDR3. Germline V lookup: CDR1 SGHDT, CDR2 YYEEEE. Trimming cost V 3 bases and J 4 bases, with 16 bases left between them. The DNA for the CDR3 is TGTGCCAGCAGCTCCTTGATGGGGTTGAGCTATGGCTACACCTTC. Protein: CASSSLMGLSYGYTF.

The DNA for the CDR3 is TGTGCCAGCAGCCAGGACAGTACAGGGGGCCACTACAATGAGCAGTTCTTC. Protein sequence: CASSQDSTGGHYNEQFF. J is TRBJ2-1 and V is TRBV3-1 (or the pseudogene TRBV3-2); 9 bases line up with TRBD1. The J segment lost 3 bases and the V segment lost 3 bases, leaving 9 bases of the junction unmatched. The CDR3 runs 17 residues. Germline CDR1 LGHDT, CDR2 YNNKEL (reference sequence).

The V gene is TRBV2, the J gene TRBJ2-3; D unresolved. V was pared by 6 bases and J by 9 bases, with 10 bases between. Germline CDR1 is SNHLY and CDR2 is FYNNEI. The CDR3 extends over 11 amino acids. CDR3 sequence (DNA): TGTGCCAGCAGCCCTTTCGAAACGCAGTATTTT. This sequence encodes CASSPFETQYF.

The CDR3 nucleotides read TGTGCCAGCAGTGAAGAAAGAGGACGGAAGGGTACCAACACCATATATTTT. It specifies CASSEERGRKGTNTIYF. The J gene is TRBJ1-3, the V gene TRBV6-1, with D uncertain. The germline gives CDR1 MNHNS, CDR2 SASEGT. The V gene lost 1 base and the J gene lost 7 bases, with 20 bases spanning the gap. This CDR3 has 17 amino acids.

The DNA for the CDR3 is TGCGCCAGCAAATGGGTCTCGGATGAGCAGTACTTC. Its translation: CASKWVSDEQYF. The J gene is TRBJ2-7, the V gene TRBV10-1; no reliable D call. The length of the CDR3 is 12 residues. Trimming left V 7 bases short and J 7 bases short, with 14 bases between. The germline gives CDR1 WNHNN, CDR2 SYGVQD (reference sequence).

This rearrangement joins TRBV30 to TRBJ1-6; 7 nucleotides align to TRBD1. CDR3 length: 15 residues. V lost 2 bases, J lost 10 bases, and 11 bases stayed unmatched. Germline CDR1 is GTSNPN and CDR2 is SVGIG (reference sequence). CDR3: CAWSRTRGLESPLHF. DNA for the CDR3: TGTGCCTGGAGTCGCACCAGGGGGTTGGAGTCACCCCTCCACTTT.

The chain couples TRBV6-5 to TRBJ1-5, with TRBD1 matching 12 bases. The J segment lost 7 bases and the V segment lost 7 bases, leaving 8 bases of the junction unmatched. Germline lookup yields CDR1 MNHEY and CDR2 SVGAGI. The CDR3 runs 15 residues. This chain's CDR3 is CASKPGQGAWQPQHF. CDR3 in DNA: TGTGCCAGCAAGCCGGGACAGGGGGCCTGGCAGCCCCAGCATTTT.

The chain uses TRBV9 and TRBJ1-1, with 8 bases lining up with TRBD1. CDR3 size: 15 residues. J gave up 4 bases and V 0 bases, and 5 bases lay outside the gene matches. Germline V gene sequence: CDR1 SGDLS, CDR2 YYNGEE. The CDR3 loop is CASSVGTGQVTEAFF. The DNA for the CDR3 is TGTGCCAGCAGCGTAGGGACAGGGCAGGTCACTGAAGCTTTCTTT.

Worth noting for this clone: One junction end disagrees with the germline gene, perhaps due to a read error. The chain combines TRBV9 with TRBJ2-3, with 9 bases lining up with TRBD2. The CDR3 spans 14 residues. The germline V gene has CDR1 SGDLS and CDR2 YYNGEE. Written as DNA, the CDR3 is TGTGCCAGCAGCACCGGGACTAGCACGGATACGCAGTATTTT. Amino acids: CASSTGTSTDTQYF.